Listed below are T cell receptor beta chains from one sample, sequenced in a study of blood T cell repertoires in COVID-19. Libraries were prepared by immunoSEQ multiplex PCR; TCRdb keeps only in-frame clonotypes and omits some of them. The sample shows hundreds of thousands of clones, around 85% of them seen only once. The sequencing input was peripheral blood. These receptors were taken from a woman aged 30 to 39 who had recovered from COVID-19. The CDR3 runs from the conserved cysteine through the conserved F or W. The D gene is left open where the match is weak. A clone size is listed for some rows: how often the clone was seen (once, few, many), or a class if it is expanded.

cdr3_length	v_call	d_call	j_call	clone_size	cdr3_aa	cdr3_nt
14	TRBV7-2	NA	TRBJ2-7	NA	CASSPGHGFYEQYF	TGTGCCAGCAGCCCGGGACATGGGTTCTACGAGCAGTACTTC
15	TRBV5-4	TRBD1	TRBJ1-3	NA	CASSLQGTGGNTIYF	TGTGCCAGCAGCTTGCAAGGGACAGGGGGAAACACCATATATTTT
14	TRBV5-4	NA	TRBJ2-1	NA	CASSLDFPYNEQFF	TGTGCCAGCAGCTTGGACTTCCCTTACAATGAGCAGTTCTTC
15	TRBV6-5	NA	TRBJ2-3	NA	CASSPTRTSTDTQYF	TGTGCCAGCAGCCCCACTAGAACTAGCACAGATACGCAGTATTTT
15	TRBV5-1	NA	TRBJ2-7	NA	CASSSRPGGSYEQYF	TGCGCCAGCAGCTCTCGGCCAGGGGGGTCCTACGAGCAGTACTTC
13	TRBV4-1	TRBD1	TRBJ1-1	NA	CASSQGRGREAFF	TGCGCCAGCAGCCAAGGAAGGGGGCGAGAAGCTTTCTTT
15	TRBV5-1	NA	TRBJ2-7	NA	CASSFGHTSSYEQYF	TGCGCCAGCAGCTTCGGACACACGAGCTCCTACGAGCAGTACTTC
16	TRBV5-1	NA	TRBJ2-2	NA	CASSLSPGGRTGELFF	TGCGCCAGCAGCTTGAGTCCGGGGGGCAGGACCGGGGAGCTGTTTTTT
14	TRBV6-5	TRBD1	TRBJ2-7	NA	CASSSRDSAYEQYF	TGTGCCAGCAGTAGCCGGGACAGCGCCTACGAGCAGTACTTC
13	TRBV3-1/TRBV3-2	NA	TRBJ2-7	NA	CASRNLGQYEQYF	TGTGCCAGCAGGAATCTGGGGCAGTACGAGCAGTACTTC
16	TRBV7-9	TRBD1	TRBJ1-1	NA	CASSRGQGSIYGEAFF	TGTGCCAGCAGCCGAGGACAGGGAAGTATTTATGGTGAAGCTTTCTTT
16	TRBV11-2	NA	TRBJ1-5	NA	CASSLGGPGEHQPQHF	TGTGCCAGCAGCTTGGGGGGTCCCGGGGAGCATCAGCCCCAGCATTTT
15	TRBV9	TRBD2	TRBJ2-1	NA	CASSPAGTSDNEQFF	TGTGCCAGCAGCCCGGCCGGGACTAGCGACAATGAGCAGTTCTTC
14	TRBV6-6	TRBD1	TRBJ2-7	once	CASRIQGANWEQYF	TGTGCCAGCAGGATACAGGGGGCCAACTGGGAGCAGTACTTC
11	TRBV6-5	TRBD1	TRBJ1-1	NA	CASTQTGALAF	TGTGCCAGCACCCAAACAGGGGCCCTCGCCTTT
14	TRBV18	TRBD1	TRBJ2-7	NA	CASSPNGQGNEQYF	TGTGCCAGCTCACCTAACGGACAGGGCAACGAGCAGTACTTC
15	TRBV5-1	TRBD1	TRBJ1-1	NA	CASSWDRGMNTEAFF	TGCGCCAGCAGCTGGGACAGGGGCATGAACACTGAAGCTTTCTTT
15	TRBV25-1	NA	TRBJ1-2	NA	CASSDGTEPHYGYTF	TGTGCCAGCAGTGACGGGACTGAGCCCCACTATGGCTACACCTTC
12	TRBV2	TRBD2	TRBJ2-4	once	CASTPPGTRKYF	TGTGCCAGCACCCCGCCAGGGACTAGGAAGTACTTC
16	TRBV27	TRBD1	TRBJ1-6	NA	CASSPPGDRSNSPLHF	TGTGCCAGCAGTCCTCCAGGGGACAGGAGTAATTCACCCCTCCACTTT
14	TRBV7-3	NA	TRBJ1-2	NA	CASSADPDLGGYTF	TGTGCCAGCAGCGCCGATCCCGACCTAGGAGGCTACACCTTC
13	TRBV3-1/TRBV3-2	NA	TRBJ2-3	NA	CASSYTGADTQYF	TGTGCCAGCAGTTACACGGGAGCAGATACGCAGTATTTT
14	TRBV27	TRBD1	TRBJ2-5	NA	CASSFGTGGETQYF	TGTGCCAGCAGTTTCGGGACAGGGGGAGAGACCCAGTACTTC
11	TRBV29-1	TRBD1	TRBJ1-2	once	CSVGQGGGYTF	TGCAGCGTTGGGCAGGGGGGTGGCTACACCTTC
16	TRBV7-6	NA	TRBJ1-4	NA	CASSLALRGVDEKLFF	TGTGCCAGCAGCTTAGCGCTCAGGGGAGTAGATGAAAAACTGTTTTTT
11	TRBV6-5	NA	TRBJ2-7	NA	CASSFTYEQYF	TGTGCCAGCAGTTTTACCTACGAGCAGTACTTC
14	TRBV3-1/TRBV3-2	NA	TRBJ1-1	NA	CASSPTVMNTEAFF	TGTGCCAGCAGCCCGACAGTTATGAACACTGAAGCTTTCTTT
16	TRBV5-4	NA	TRBJ2-6	NA	CASSLGQDSGANVLTF	TGTGCCAGCAGCTTGGGACAGGACTCTGGGGCCAACGTCCTGACTTTC
14	TRBV7-8	TRBD1	TRBJ1-2	NA	CASSSTGTAYGYTF	TGTGCCAGCAGCTCCACCGGGACAGCTTATGGCTACACCTTC
19	TRBV5-1	NA	TRBJ2-3	NA	CASSYPATDRPGRADTQYF	TGCGCCAGCAGCTACCCTGCAACCGACAGACCTGGTAGGGCAGATACGCAGTATTTT
16	TRBV7-9	TRBD1	TRBJ1-5	NA	CASRKAGTGGDQPQHF	TGTGCCAGCAGGAAAGCCGGGACAGGGGGCGATCAGCCCCAGCATTTT
16	TRBV5-4	TRBD2	TRBJ2-4	NA	CASSPRSGGTKNIQYF	TGTGCCAGCAGCCCAAGGAGCGGGGGAACCAAAAACATTCAGTACTTC
13	TRBV5-1	TRBD1	TRBJ1-1	NA	CASSIDRGGEAFF	TGCGCCAGCAGTATAGACAGGGGGGGTGAAGCTTTCTTT
16	TRBV11-2	NA	TRBJ2-3	NA	CASSFLAGINTDTQYF	TGTGCCAGCAGCTTCCTGGCAGGGATAAACACAGATACGCAGTATTTT
13	TRBV29-1	TRBD2	TRBJ2-7	NA	CSVLAGGVYEQYF	TGCAGCGTTTTAGCGGGAGGGGTCTACGAGCAGTACTTC
15	TRBV7-2	NA	TRBJ2-3	NA	CASSPGGPSGDTQYF	TGTGCCAGCAGCCCCGGGGGACCTTCCGGAGATACGCAGTATTTT
14	TRBV27	NA	TRBJ2-7	NA	CASSPVSGAYEQYF	TGTGCCAGCAGTCCTGTATCCGGAGCCTACGAGCAGTACTTC
18	TRBV11-2	TRBD1	TRBJ1-4	NA	CASRRDRGPIATNEKLFF	TGTGCCAGCAGGCGGGACAGGGGGCCCATTGCAACTAATGAAAAACTGTTTTTT
15	TRBV7-2	TRBD1	TRBJ1-2	once	CASSGPHRGLSGYTF	TGTGCCAGCAGCGGACCACACAGGGGCTTGAGTGGCTACACCTTC
14	TRBV27	NA	TRBJ2-7	NA	CASSLPGRTYEQYF	TGTGCCAGCAGTTTACCAGGGAGGACCTACGAGCAGTACTTC
16	TRBV7-2	TRBD1	TRBJ1-2	NA	CASSLGPGTGFDGYTF	TGTGCCAGCAGCTTGGGACCCGGGACAGGGTTTGATGGCTACACCTTC
18	TRBV4-1	NA	TRBJ2-1	NA	CASSLQPRVYAPYNEQFF	TGCGCCAGCAGCCTGCAACCCAGGGTGTACGCTCCTTACAATGAGCAGTTCTTC
12	TRBV10-2	NA	TRBJ1-1	NA	CASSQGFTEAFF	TGCGCCAGCAGTCAGGGATTCACTGAAGCTTTCTTT
14	TRBV7-7	NA	TRBJ2-7	NA	CASSFSRGSYEQYF	TGTGCTAGCAGCTTCTCCCGGGGTTCCTACGAGCAGTACTTC
12	TRBV27	NA	TRBJ1-1	NA	CATSGENTEAFF	TGTGCCACCTCAGGGGAAAACACTGAAGCTTTCTTT
17	TRBV2	TRBD2	TRBJ2-2	NA	CASTRPPAGGNTGELFF	TGTGCCAGCACCCGACCCCCAGCGGGGGGGAACACCGGGGAGCTGTTTTTT
11	TRBV3-1/TRBV3-2	TRBD2	TRBJ2-5	NA	CASGGGETQYF	TGTGCCAGCGGGGGGGGAGAGACCCAGTACTTC
14	TRBV6-5	NA	TRBJ1-6	NA	CASSYQGKNSPLHF	TGTGCCAGCAGTTACCAGGGGAAAAATTCACCCCTCCACTTT
15	TRBV18	NA	TRBJ1-1	NA	CASSLGQSMNTEAFF	TGTGCCAGCTCACTTGGACAGTCCATGAACACTGAAGCTTTCTTT
16	TRBV7-8	TRBD1	TRBJ1-2	NA	CASSRARTGVGYGYTF	TGTGCCAGCAGCCGAGCCAGGACAGGGGTTGGTTATGGCTACACCTTC
14	TRBV27	NA	TRBJ2-4	NA	CASSPLGGLNIQYF	TGTGCCAGCAGCCCCCTCGGGGGTTTGAACATTCAGTACTTC
17	TRBV11-2	NA	TRBJ2-1	NA	CASSPLEVGALYNEQFF	TGTGCCAGCAGCCCGCTGGAGGTGGGGGCCCTTTACAATGAGCAGTTCTTC
13	TRBV28	NA	TRBJ2-7	NA	CASSFGGLYEQYF	TGTGCCAGCAGTTTCGGGGGGCTGTACGAGCAGTACTTC
13	TRBV12-3/TRBV12-4	TRBD2	TRBJ2-1	NA	CASSFGGYNEQFF	TGTGCCAGCAGTTTCGGGGGGTACAATGAGCAGTTCTTC
16	TRBV19	NA	TRBJ1-4	NA	CASSMRFPSGNEKLFF	TGTGCCAGTAGTATGAGGTTCCCCTCCGGTAATGAAAAACTGTTTTTT
11	TRBV30	NA	TRBJ2-7	NA	CAWSPEDEQYF	TGTGCCTGGAGTCCGGAGGACGAGCAGTACTTC